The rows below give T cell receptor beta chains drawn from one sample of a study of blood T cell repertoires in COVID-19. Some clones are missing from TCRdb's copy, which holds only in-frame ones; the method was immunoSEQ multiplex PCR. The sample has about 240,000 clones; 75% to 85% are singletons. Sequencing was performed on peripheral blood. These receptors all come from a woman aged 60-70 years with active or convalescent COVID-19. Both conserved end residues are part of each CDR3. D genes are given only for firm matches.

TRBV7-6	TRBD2	CASSFGLAETQETQYF
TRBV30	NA	CAWSVGGAGTGELFF
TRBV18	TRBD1	CASSPQGQAGGTEAFF
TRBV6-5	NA	CASVDTQETQYF
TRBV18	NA	CASSPEQGSANIQYF
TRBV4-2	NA	CASTRSVLAKNIQYF
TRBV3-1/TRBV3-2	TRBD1	CASSQEGTDYGYTF
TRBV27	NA	CASRGRTDTQYF
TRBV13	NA	CASSFAGGGTEAFF
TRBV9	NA	CASSVGLGAAYEQYF
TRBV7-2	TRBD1	CASSLGQGGSNQPQHF
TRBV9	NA	CASSALAGIRETQYF
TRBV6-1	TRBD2	CASSEALAGTTGELFF
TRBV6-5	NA	CASSYDGGIGSPLHF
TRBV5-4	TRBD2	CASSPGPGLASGELFF
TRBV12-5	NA	CASGLVRGTEAFF
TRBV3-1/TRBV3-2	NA	CASSQVSGQSYGYTF
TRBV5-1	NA	CASSLVLGETQYF
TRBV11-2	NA	CASSSSTGHTGELFF
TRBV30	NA	CAYKLQGNYGYTF
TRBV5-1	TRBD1	CASSFTPGQRTDTQYF
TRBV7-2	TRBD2	CASSSRIAGGPGYEQYF
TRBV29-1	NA	CSVDGIPYGYTF
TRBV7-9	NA	CASSLLRNTEAFF
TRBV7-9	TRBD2	CASSPWGGLDEQYF
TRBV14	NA	CASSQDGRLNSPLHF
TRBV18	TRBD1	CASSPNQGATDTQYF
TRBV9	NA	CASSVGGTFNEQFF
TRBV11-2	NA	CASSLDRGGLNEKLFF
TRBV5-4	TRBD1	CASSLQGYNEQFF
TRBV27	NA	CASSLGGFTEAFF
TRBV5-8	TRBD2	CASSLIVGGTTDTQYF
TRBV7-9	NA	CASSAQSNYGYTF
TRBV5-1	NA	CASSFHRGAPTDTQYF
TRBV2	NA	CASSEGTHQPQHF
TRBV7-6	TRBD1	CASSLALGGRTDTQYF
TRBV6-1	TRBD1	CASSERVRTGSNQPQHF
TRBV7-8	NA	CASTNTPGGVSPLHF
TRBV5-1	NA	CASSLGGGYNEQFF
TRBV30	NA	CAWSWTQGESYEQYF
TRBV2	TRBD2	CASSLGLAGGDLETQYF
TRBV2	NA	CATVDRPTSYEQYF
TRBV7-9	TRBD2	CASSLRAGRAETQYF
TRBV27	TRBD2	CASSLLRGGGVDEQFF
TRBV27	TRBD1	CASSPRGLGGELFF
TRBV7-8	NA	CASSLGGGGDTQYF
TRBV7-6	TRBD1	CASSSQRDRENTEAFF
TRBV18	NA	CASSPQGANTGELFF
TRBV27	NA	CASSLWGGGTEAFF
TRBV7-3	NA	CASSSAGQQGRGTEAFF
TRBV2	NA	CASSVGNVIRVVERGYTF
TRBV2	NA	CASRETGRGFQYF
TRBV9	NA	CASSAGTSSYEQYF
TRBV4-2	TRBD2	CASSQGGRQVTSGDGKQFF
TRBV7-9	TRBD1	CASSLAGTANTEAFF
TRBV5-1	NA	CASSFDRRPDTQYF
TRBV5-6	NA	CASSYRDWRIDTQYF
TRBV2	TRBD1	CASSSLQGAGKKGEKLFF
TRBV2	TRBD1	CASPRDSNNYGYTF
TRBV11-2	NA	CASSRLTGADTQYF